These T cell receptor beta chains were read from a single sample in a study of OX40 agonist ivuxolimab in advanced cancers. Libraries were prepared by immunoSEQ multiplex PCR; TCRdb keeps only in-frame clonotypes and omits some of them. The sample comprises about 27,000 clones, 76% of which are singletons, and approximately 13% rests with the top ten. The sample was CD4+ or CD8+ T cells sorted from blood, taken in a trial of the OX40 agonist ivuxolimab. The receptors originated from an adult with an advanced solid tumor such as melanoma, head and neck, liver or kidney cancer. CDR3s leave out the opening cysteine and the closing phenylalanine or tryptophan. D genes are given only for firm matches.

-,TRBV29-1,STRPANEQF
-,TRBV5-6,ASSLTGLPLAGELF
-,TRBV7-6,ASSLAQTDTQY
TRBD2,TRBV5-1,ASRSGLAGGTDTQY
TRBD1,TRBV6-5,ASSLQGREKLF
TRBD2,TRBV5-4,ASSLLANLNTGELF
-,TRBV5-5,ASDRLNTEAF
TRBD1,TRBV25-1,ASSEGRGGTGSYEQY
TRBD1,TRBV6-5,ASSYGQGEDTQY
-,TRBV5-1,ASSTGDRTIQY
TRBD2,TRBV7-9,ASSTTSGGLETQY
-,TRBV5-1,ASSGETQY
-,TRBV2,ASSSTGWGETQY
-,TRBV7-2,ASSLNLHRTETQY
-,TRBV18,ASCPGRSQETQY
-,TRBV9,ASSRARTERQY
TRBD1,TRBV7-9,ASSFDRDLGGYT
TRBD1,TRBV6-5,ASSLRTGLFGYT
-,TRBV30,AWGPRGNQPQH
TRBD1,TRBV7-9,ASSTWTGTYEQY
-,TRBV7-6,ASSLTMSGQYTGELF
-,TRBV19,ASSMGSEKLF
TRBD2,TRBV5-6,ASSKIGGAQETQY
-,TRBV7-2,ASRKTSPPGNTIY
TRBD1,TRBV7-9,ASSWAGQERGYT
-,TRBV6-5,ASSYSTRGTAEAF
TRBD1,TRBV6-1,ASSLTTGGSYGYT
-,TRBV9,ASSVVGSTTSPLH
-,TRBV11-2,ASSSVGITGANVLT
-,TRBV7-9,ASSRETNTEAF
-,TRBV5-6,ASSLVGTYLNEQF
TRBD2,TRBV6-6,ASRTGGLSLEETQY
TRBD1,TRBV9,ASSETGGFRDTQY
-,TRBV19,ASSSGSQETQY
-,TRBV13,ASSTEEGGGRQAF
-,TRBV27,ASSFREFYPAKNIQY
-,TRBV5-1,ASSLDRGPNSPLH
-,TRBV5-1,ASSSNDLRETQY
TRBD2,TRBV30,AWRPCGRGGNEQF
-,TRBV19,ASRTPLQDGYT
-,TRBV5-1,ASSLVALKALSGNTIY
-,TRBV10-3,AISESGSNQPQH
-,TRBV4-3,ASSQDRTSGNQPQH
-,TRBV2,ATRGGSGGDSNQPQH
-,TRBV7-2,ASSLDAPNTGELF
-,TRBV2,ASSERYPRREKLF
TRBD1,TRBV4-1,ASSRTGEGNIQY
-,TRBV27,ASSLQGTGELF
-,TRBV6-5,ASSSSNSRAQY
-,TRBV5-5,ASSYLRTDHNEKLF
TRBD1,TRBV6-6,ASSGQQGARYGYT
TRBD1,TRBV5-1,ASSLFGQGTLSSYNEQF
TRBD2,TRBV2,ASNRWGGQETQY
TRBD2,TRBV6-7,ASSSWLADNPAIDYTGELF
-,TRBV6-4,ASRGQAGNSPLH